The 13 T cell receptor beta chains below all came from one sample that was sequenced in a study of blood T cell repertoires in COVID-19. Sequenced by immunoSEQ multiplex PCR; TCRdb stores in-frame clones only, minus some. This table holds some 270,000 clones, roughly nine tenths found once. Sequences were obtained from peripheral blood. These receptor sequences come from a woman between 40 and 55 years old who had recovered from COVID-19.

The V call is TRBV11-2, the J call TRBJ2-1; 9 positions match TRBD2. The length of the CDR3 is 15 residues. Germline V CDR1 and CDR2: SGHAT, FQNNGV. The V gene end was trimmed by 1 base and the J gene end by 4 bases; junction bases not matched to a gene: 2. The CDR3 bases are TGTGCCAGCAGCTTAGGTAGCGGGAGTTACAATGAGCAGTTCTTC. This gives the protein CASSLGSGSYNEQFF.

This clone was recorded once. V gene TRBV6-5 combines with J gene TRBJ2-7, with D possibly TRBD1 on 6 matching bases. V was trimmed by 11 bases and J by 3 bases, leaving 14 bases between them. This CDR3 contains 12 residues. Germline CDR1 and CDR2: MNHEY and SVGAGI. This chain's CDR3 is CAVWDTGYEQYF. DNA for the CDR3: TGTGCCGTATGGGACACCGGCTACGAGCAGTACTTC.

The chain recombines TRBV27 with TRBJ1-2; 9 positions match TRBD1. CDR1 MNHEY and CDR2 SMNVEV come from the germline V gene (reference sequence). The CDR3 consists of 15 residues. With V trimmed by 0 bases and J by 2 bases, 1 base remained unmatched. The CDR3 nucleotides read TGTGCCAGCAGTTTATCGGGGACAGGGAACTATGGCTACACCTTC. This translates into CASSLSGTGNYGYTF.

The chain is built from TRBV11-2 and TRBJ2-7; 9 nucleotides match TRBD1. Losses at the gene ends were 4 bases for V and 3 bases for J; bases not matched to a gene: 7. Germline CDR1 reads SGHAT; CDR2 reads FQNNGV. This CDR3 is 15 amino acids long. CDR3 protein: CASSYQGTGHYEQYF. DNA of the CDR3: TGTGCCAGCAGCTACCAAGGGACAGGGCACTACGAGCAGTACTTC.

The chain uses TRBV5-1 and TRBJ1-3; D gene unclear. CDR1 and CDR2 from the germline V gene are SGHRS and YFSETQ. V was trimmed by 2 bases and J by 0 bases, leaving 9 bases between them. The CDR3 spans 15 residues. The CDR3: CASSLGGNSGNTIYF. The CDR3 coding sequence is TGCGCCAGCAGCTTAGGCGGTAACTCTGGAAACACCATATATTTT.

The chain employs TRBV5-1 and TRBJ2-1; TRBD2 matches at 12 bases. From germline, CDR1 is SGHRS and CDR2 YFSETQ. This CDR3 has 16 amino acids. With V trimmed by 0 bases and J by 7 bases, 5 bases remained unmatched. This chain's CDR3 is CASSLEPSGRVNEQFF. The CDR3 coding sequence is TGCGCCAGCAGCTTGGAGCCTAGCGGGAGGGTAAATGAGCAGTTCTTC.

V is TRBV2 and J is TRBJ2-5; TRBD2 matches at 14 bases. V dropped 5 bases and J dropped 9; count of bases not matched to a gene: 8. Germline loops: CDR1 SNHLY, CDR2 FYNNEI. There are 15 residues in the CDR3. The CDR3 nucleotides are TGTGCCAGCAGTCCCGGGACTAGCGGGAGTTGGGCCCAGTACTTC. Translated, it gives CASSPGTSGSWAQYF.

The chain combines TRBV7-9 with TRBJ1-6, with D unresolved. CDR1 and CDR2 from the germline V gene are SEHNR and FQNEAQ (reference sequence). This CDR3 has 15 residues. Trimming stripped 5 bases from V and 7 bases from J, with 15 bases between. The CDR3 region has the DNA TGTGCCAGCAGCCCTTCGCGAGTTTGGAATTCACCCCTCCACTTT. Encoded protein: CASSPSRVWNSPLHF.

This clone was recorded once. The CDR3 protein is CASSQESVQRKLFF. CDR3 coding DNA: TGCGCCAGCAGCCAAGAATCAGTCCAGAGGAAACTGTTTTTT. This chain uses TRBV4-3 with TRBJ1-4; D remains ambiguous. The V gene lost 0 bases and the J gene lost 11 bases, with 13 bases spanning the gap. This CDR3 has 14 amino acids. Germline V gene lookup returns CDR1 LGHNA and CDR2 YSLEER.

The gene calls are TRBV5-4 and TRBJ2-7, with TRBD1 identical over 7 bases. The V and J ends lost 0 bases and 4 bases, in that order; junction bases with no gene match: 1. Germline V lookup: CDR1 SGHNT, CDR2 YYREEE (reference sequence). The CDR3 extends over 13 amino acids. DNA for the CDR3: TGTGCCAGCAGCTTGGAACAGGGGTACGAGCAGTACGTC. This sequence encodes CASSLEQGYEQYV.

This clone appeared a single time. The chain has TRBV5-1 and TRBJ1-3; D is uncertain. From germline, CDR1 is SGHRS and CDR2 YFSETQ. This CDR3 contains 16 residues. Trimming took 1 base from V and 3 from J, leaving 14 bases between them. For the CDR3, the DNA is TGCGCCAGCAGCTTGAGCGGCTCCGCGTATGGAAACACCATATATTTT. Encoded protein: CASSLSGSAYGNTIYF.

V and J are TRBV19 and TRBJ2-1; no clear D. Trimming took 4 bases from V and 2 from J, leaving 9 bases between them. Germline CDR1 is LNHDA and CDR2 is SQIVND (reference sequence). This CDR3 has 14 amino acids. CDR3 sequence (DNA): TGTGCCAGTAGTAACGTGGCAGCCTACAATGAGCAGTTCTTC. Protein product: CASSNVAAYNEQFF.

The chain recombines TRBV19 with TRBJ2-1; 7 bases map to TRBD2. This CDR3 has 20 residues. Per germline, CDR1 LNHDA and CDR2 SQIVND (reference sequence). The trim removed 5 bases at V and 0 bases at J, leaving 19 bases unmatched. The CDR3 is CASSPRGNPSRRSSYNEQFF. CDR3 DNA sequence: TGTGCCAGTAGTCCGCGGGGGAATCCGTCTCGAAGGAGCTCCTACAATGAGCAGTTCTTC. Full variable domain (remainder filled in from reference TRBV19 and TRBJ2-1): DGGITQSPKYLFRKEGQNVTLSCEQNLNHDAMYWYRQDPGQGLRLIYYSQIVNDFQKGDIAEGYSVSREKKESFPLTVTSAQKNPTAFYLCASSPRGNPSRRSSYNEQFFGPGTRLTVL.